This entry describes one TCR beta chain. Antigen unknown. The entry originates in a study of shared clonotypes between healthy human individuals. Study as a whole: The cohort had two women and a few men, ages 18 to 49. General study results and limits: Measured sharing among donors was expected to vary with sequencing depth.

In the naive CD8 group, cells lacked CD45RO and were positively selected for CCR7, so terminally differentiated effector memory CD45RA+ cells were left out. Deep-level running was used for the assay. Several immunoSEQ 96-well plates shared each subset's DNA, each plate a replicate. Repertoires were generated with immunoSEQ multiplex PCR, while TCRdb's copy carries only in-frame clones and drops some. The data show under 850,000 clones, 80% to 95% seen once. The material sequenced was naive CD8+ T cells sorted from blood. The receptor's source is a man younger than 45 in good health.

The CDR3 loop is CAISEFTLAGLYHEQYF. The CDR3 region has the DNA TGTGCCATCAGTGAGTTCACCCTAGCGGGATTGTACCACGAGCAGTACTTC. The chain recombines TRBV10-3 with TRBJ2-7; 9 bases align to TRBD2. CDR3 length: 17 residues. The ends lost 1 base at V and 5 bases at J; junction bases unmatched: 12. Germline V gene lookup returns CDR1 ENHRY and CDR2 SYGVKD.